This record concerns one T cell receptor (beta chain) sequence. Its specificity is unknown. The data belong to a study of OX40 agonist ivuxolimab in advanced cancers. Background on the study: Patients undergoing dose escalation presented with hepatocellular carcinoma, melanoma, renal cell or head and neck cancer. Findings and caveats of the study: Clonal expansion from baseline to week 6 occurred in both CD4+ and CD8+ T cells.

The protocol was immunoSEQ multiplex PCR, while the TCRdb copy is restricted to in-frame clones and leaves out a portion. The sample holds some 90,000 clones; approximately 87% are singletons and the top ten take roughly 4%. CDR1 is ENHRY, CDR2 SYGVKD, per germline. The CDR3 consists of 14 residues. V dropped 3 bases and J dropped 10; count of bases not matched to a gene: 6. The sequencing used CD4+ or CD8+ T cells sorted from blood, collected in a trial of the OX40 agonist ivuxolimab. The V gene is TRBV10-3, the J gene TRBJ1-3; 10 bases map to TRBD1. The receptor's source is an adult with an advanced solid tumor such as melanoma, head and neck, liver or kidney cancer. In DNA, the CDR3 is TGTGCCATCAGTGAAGGACAGGGGGAAACAACCATATATTTT. Protein product: CAISEGQGETTIYF.